One sample yielded the 3 T cell receptor delta chains listed below, sequenced in a study of gamma delta lymphoproliferative disorders and STAT genes. The receptor sequences were amplified from genomic DNA of peripheral blood mononuclear cells. TCRdb ran CATT on the multiplex PCR reads. Here the sample spans about 880 delta-chain clones, 1.5% to 2% being singletons. What was sequenced was blood. Receptor source: a human donor in good health.

This clone was detected a few times. The chain recombines TRDV1 with TRDJ1; no firm D call. Trimming took off 5 bases at V and 3 bases at J, with 28 bases between the two ends. CDR1 is TSWWSYY, CDR2 QGS, per germline. CDR3 length: 19 amino acids. The CDR3, as DNA: TGTGCTCTTGGGAACTTTCCCATTCGGGTACCCTCGTTCTCCGATAAACTCATCTTT. Translated, it gives CALGNFPIRVPSFSDKLIF.

To note about this clone: TCRdb shows a much larger clone's protein in place of this DNA's translation, and the two differ at residue 6, likely through a read error; the protein shown is translated from the DNA. The DNA of the CDR3 is TGTGCCTGTGACACGGTTCCTACCCCGGTACTGGGGGATCAGACCGATAAACTCATCTTT. Its protein is CACDTVPTPVLGDQTDKLIF. This chain joins TRDV2 and TRDJ1; TRDD3 agrees at 10 bases. Germline CDR1 GEAIGNYY, CDR2 EKD. Trimming at V came to 1 base and at J to 2 bases, leaving 18 bases not matched to a gene. This CDR3 region has 20 residues.

The sample holds a few counts of this clone. The protein given by TCRdb reflects a much larger clone and differs at residue 6 from this DNA's translation, likely from a read error; the protein shown is the DNA's translation. This chain connects TRDV1 to TRDJ1; D possibly uses TRDD1 or TRDD2 (5 bases each). Germline V gene data show CDR1 as TSWWSYY and CDR2 as QGS. The CDR3 is 20 residues long. V was pared by 3 bases and J by 0 bases, with 26 bases between. The CDR3 sequence: CALGDRSYSLRWKYTDKLIF. DNA for the CDR3: TGTGCTCTTGGGGATCGAAGTTATTCCTTACGATGGAAATACACCGATAAACTCATCTTT.